This T cell receptor beta chain was recorded in a study of type 1 and type 2 diabetes patients. Study-level information: Magnetic bead positive selection isolated CD4+ or CD8+ T cells from PBMCs. Findings of the study overall: Highly-expanded CD4+ clones were few in type 2 diabetes, median one, approximately 4% of reads. Some expanded clones seen only in T1D might occur in additional T2D or control samples.

A remark on this clonotype: Its antigen is unknown.

PCR was run on genomic DNA. Amplification of the beta chain CDR3 used 30 forward and 13 reverse multiplex primers. TCRdb itself ran the multiplex PCR reads through MiXCR, one entry per CDR3 protein. The sample records a few hundred thousand distinct CDR3 sequences, roughly 44% being singletons. Anyone with other autoimmune disease or infection in the prior four weeks was excluded. CDR1 is DFQATT, CDR2 SNEGSKA, per germline (reference sequence). CDR3 length equals 13 residues. V lost 6 bases, J lost 9 bases, and 10 bases stayed unmatched. Sequencing was carried out using peripheral blood mononuclear cells (PBMCs). This chain joins TRBV20-1 and TRBJ2-5, with 10 positions matching TRBD2. This clonotype was sampled from a man aged 18-30 years with type 2 diabetes. CDR3 in DNA: TGCAGTGCCCGACCGCTAGCGGGAGTGGCCCAGTACTTC. Protein product: CSARPLAGVAQYF.